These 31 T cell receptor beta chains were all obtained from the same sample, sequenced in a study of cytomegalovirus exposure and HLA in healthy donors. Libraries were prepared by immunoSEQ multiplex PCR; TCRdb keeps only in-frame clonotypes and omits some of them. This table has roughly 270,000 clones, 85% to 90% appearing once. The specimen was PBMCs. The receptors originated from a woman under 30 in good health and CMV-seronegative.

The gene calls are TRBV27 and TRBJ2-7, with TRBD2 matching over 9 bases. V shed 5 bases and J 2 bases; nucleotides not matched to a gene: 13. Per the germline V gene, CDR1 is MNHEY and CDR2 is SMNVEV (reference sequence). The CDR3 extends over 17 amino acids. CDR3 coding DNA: TGTGCCAGCAGTCCAACCCCCCGCGGGAGGGTTACCTACGAGCAGTACTTC. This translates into CASSPTPRGRVTYEQYF.

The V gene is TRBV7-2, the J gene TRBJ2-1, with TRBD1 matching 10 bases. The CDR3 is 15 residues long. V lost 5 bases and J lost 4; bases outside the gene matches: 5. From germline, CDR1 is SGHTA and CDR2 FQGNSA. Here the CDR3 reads CASSPGQGGYNEQFF. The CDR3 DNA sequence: TGTGCCAGCAGCCCCGGACAGGGGGGATACAATGAGCAGTTCTTC.

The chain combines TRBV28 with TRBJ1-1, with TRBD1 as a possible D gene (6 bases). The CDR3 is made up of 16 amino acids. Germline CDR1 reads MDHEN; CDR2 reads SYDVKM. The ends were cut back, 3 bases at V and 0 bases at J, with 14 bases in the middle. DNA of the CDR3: TGTGCCAGCAGTTTGGGGGCAGTACTCATGAACACTGAAGCTTTCTTT. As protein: CASSLGAVLMNTEAFF.

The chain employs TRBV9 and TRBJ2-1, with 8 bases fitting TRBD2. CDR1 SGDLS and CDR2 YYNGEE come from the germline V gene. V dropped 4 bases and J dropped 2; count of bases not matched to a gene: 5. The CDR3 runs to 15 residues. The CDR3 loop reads CASSKEREPYNEQFF. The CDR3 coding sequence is TGTGCCAGCAGCAAAGAGCGGGAGCCCTACAATGAGCAGTTCTTC.

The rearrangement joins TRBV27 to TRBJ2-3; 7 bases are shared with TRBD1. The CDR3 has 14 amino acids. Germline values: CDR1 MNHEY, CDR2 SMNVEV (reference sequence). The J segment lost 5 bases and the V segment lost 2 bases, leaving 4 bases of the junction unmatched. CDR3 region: CASSLDRVGDTQYF. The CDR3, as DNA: TGTGCCAGCAGTTTAGACAGGGTCGGAGATACGCAGTATTTT.

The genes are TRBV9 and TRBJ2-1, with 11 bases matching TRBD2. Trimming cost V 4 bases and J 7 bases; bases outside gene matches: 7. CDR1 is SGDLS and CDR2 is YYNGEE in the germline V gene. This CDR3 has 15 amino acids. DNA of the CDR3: TGTGCCAGCAGCACCTTAGCGGGAGGGGTGAATGAGCAGTTCTTC. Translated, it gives CASSTLAGGVNEQFF. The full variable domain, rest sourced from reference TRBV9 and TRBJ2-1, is DSGVTQTPKHLITATGQRVTLRCSPRSGDLSVYWYQQSLDQGLQFLIQYYNGEERAKGNILERFSAQQFPDLHSELNLSSLELGDSALYFCASSTLAGGVNEQFFGPGTRLTVL.

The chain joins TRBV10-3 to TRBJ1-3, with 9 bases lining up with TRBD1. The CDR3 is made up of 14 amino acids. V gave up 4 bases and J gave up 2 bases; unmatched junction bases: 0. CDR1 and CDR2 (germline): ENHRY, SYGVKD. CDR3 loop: CAISGTGAGNTIYF. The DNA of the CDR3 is TGTGCCATCAGTGGGACAGGGGCTGGAAACACCATATATTTT.

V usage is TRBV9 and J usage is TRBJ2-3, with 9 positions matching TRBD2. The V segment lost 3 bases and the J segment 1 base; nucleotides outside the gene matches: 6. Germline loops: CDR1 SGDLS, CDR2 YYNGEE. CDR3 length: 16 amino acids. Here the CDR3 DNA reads TGTGCCAGCAGCGATGGCGGGAGGGCCGGCACAGATACGCAGTATTTT. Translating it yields CASSDGGRAGTDTQYF.

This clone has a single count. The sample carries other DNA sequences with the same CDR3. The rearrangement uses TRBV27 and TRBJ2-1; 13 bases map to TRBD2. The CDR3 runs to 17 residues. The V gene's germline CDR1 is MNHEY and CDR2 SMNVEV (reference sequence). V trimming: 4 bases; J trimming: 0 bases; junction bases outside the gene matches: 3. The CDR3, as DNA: TGTGCCAGCAGTTCTCGGACTAGCGGGAGCTCCTACAATGAGCAGTTCTTC. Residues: CASSSRTSGSSYNEQFF.

The DNA of the CDR3 is TGCGCCAGCGGCGGAGAGCGGCGGAGCTCCTACAATGAGCAGTTCTTC. This encodes CASGGERRSSYNEQFF. V and J are TRBV5-1 and TRBJ2-1; maybe TRBD2 (5 bases). CDR1 is SGHRS and CDR2 is YFSETQ in the germline V gene. Trimming left V 7 bases short and J 0 bases short, with 17 bases between. CDR3 length: 16 amino acids.

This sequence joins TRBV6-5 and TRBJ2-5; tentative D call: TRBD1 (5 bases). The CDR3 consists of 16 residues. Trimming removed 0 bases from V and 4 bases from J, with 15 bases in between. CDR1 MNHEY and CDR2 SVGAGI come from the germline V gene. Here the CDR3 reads CASSYSGVLGTETQYF. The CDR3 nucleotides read TGTGCCAGCAGTTACTCAGGGGTTTTGGGCACAGAGACCCAGTACTTC.

The CDR3 protein is CASSGRREGVEQFF. The CDR3 coding sequence is TGCGCCAGCAGCGGTAGGAGGGAGGGGGTTGAGCAGTTCTTC. The gene calls are TRBV5-1 and TRBJ2-1; D perhaps matches TRBD2 (7 bases). The CDR3 has 14 amino acids. V lost 4 bases to trimming and J lost 9 bases, with 17 bases between them. Germline V gene sequence: CDR1 SGHRS, CDR2 YFSETQ.

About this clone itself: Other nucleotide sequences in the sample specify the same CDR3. CDR3 sequence: CASSVTSGSYNEQFF. Here the CDR3 DNA reads TGTGCCAGCAGTGTAACTAGCGGGAGCTACAATGAGCAGTTCTTC. V is TRBV6-5 and J is TRBJ2-1, with 11 bases matching TRBD2. Germline trimming cut 5 bases from V and 3 bases from J; bases unmatched to any gene: 3. This CDR3 spans 15 amino acids. Per the germline V gene, CDR1 is MNHEY and CDR2 is SVGAGI.

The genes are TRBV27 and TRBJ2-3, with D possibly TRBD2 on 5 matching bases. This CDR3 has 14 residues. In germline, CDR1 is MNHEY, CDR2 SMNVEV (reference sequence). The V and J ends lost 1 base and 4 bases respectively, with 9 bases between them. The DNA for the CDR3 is TGTGCCAGCAGTTTATTTGGGGAGTCAGATACGCAGTATTTT. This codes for CASSLFGESDTQYF.

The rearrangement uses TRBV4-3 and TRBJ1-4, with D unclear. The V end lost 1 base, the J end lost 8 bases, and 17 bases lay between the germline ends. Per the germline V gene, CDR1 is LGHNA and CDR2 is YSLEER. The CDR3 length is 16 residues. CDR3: CASSQGSGSPEEKLFF. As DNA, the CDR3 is TGCGCCAGCAGCCAAGGTTCGGGGTCCCCCGAGGAAAAACTGTTTTTT.

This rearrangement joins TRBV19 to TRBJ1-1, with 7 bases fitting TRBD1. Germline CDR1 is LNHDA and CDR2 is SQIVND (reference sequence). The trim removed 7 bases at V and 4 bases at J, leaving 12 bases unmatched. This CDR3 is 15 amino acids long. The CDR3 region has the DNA TGTGCCAGTACCCCATTAACAGGGGATCGCACTGAAGCTTTCTTT. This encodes CASTPLTGDRTEAFF.

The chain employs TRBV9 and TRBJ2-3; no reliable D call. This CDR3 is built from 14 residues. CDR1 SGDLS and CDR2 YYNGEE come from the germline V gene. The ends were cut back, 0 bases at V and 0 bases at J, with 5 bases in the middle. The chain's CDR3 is CASSVVSSTDTQYF. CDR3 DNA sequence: TGTGCCAGCAGCGTAGTCTCTAGCACAGATACGCAGTATTTT.

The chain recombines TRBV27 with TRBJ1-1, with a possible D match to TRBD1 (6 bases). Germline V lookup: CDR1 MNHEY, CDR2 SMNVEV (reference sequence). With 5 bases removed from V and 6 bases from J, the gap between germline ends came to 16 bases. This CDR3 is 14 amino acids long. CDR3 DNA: TGTGCCAGCAGTCGACGACAGGCCGGGGCTGAAGCTTTCTTT. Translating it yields CASSRRQAGAEAFF.

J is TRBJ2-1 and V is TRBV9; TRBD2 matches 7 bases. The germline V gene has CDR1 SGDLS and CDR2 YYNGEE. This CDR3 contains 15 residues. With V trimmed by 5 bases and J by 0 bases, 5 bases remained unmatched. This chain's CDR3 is CASREGLGSYNEQFF. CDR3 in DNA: TGTGCCAGCAGAGAAGGACTAGGCTCCTACAATGAGCAGTTCTTC.

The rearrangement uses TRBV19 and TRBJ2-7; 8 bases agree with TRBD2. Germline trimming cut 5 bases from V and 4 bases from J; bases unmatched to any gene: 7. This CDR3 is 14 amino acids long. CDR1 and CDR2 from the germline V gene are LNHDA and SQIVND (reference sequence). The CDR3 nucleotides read TGTGCCAGTAGTCTCGGGGGGGTAGGGTACGAGCAGTACTTC. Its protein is CASSLGGVGYEQYF.

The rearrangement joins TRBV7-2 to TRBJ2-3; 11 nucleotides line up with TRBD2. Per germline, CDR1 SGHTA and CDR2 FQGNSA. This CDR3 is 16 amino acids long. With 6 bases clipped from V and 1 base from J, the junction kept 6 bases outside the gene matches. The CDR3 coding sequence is TGTGCCAGCAGGTCAACTAGCGGGAGTGGCACAGATACGCAGTATTTT. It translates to CASRSTSGSGTDTQYF.

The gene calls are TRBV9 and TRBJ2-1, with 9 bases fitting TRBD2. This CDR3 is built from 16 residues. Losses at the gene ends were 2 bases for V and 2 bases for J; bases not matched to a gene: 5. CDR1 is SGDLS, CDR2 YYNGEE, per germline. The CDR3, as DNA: TGTGCCAGCAGCGTTCGGCTAGCGGGACCCTACAATGAGCAGTTCTTC. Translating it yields CASSVRLAGPYNEQFF.

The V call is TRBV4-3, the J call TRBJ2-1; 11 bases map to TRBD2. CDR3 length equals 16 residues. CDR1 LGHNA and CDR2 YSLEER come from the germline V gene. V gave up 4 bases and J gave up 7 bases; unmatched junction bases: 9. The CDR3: CASSRSLAGGPNEQFF. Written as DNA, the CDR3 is TGCGCCAGCAGCCGCTCTTTAGCGGGAGGGCCTAATGAGCAGTTCTTC.

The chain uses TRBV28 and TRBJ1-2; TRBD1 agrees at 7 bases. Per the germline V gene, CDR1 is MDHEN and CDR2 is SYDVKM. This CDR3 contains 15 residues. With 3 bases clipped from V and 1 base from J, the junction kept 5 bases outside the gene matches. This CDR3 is CASSFPDRINYGYTF. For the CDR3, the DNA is TGTGCCAGCAGTTTCCCGGACAGGATTAACTATGGCTACACCTTC.

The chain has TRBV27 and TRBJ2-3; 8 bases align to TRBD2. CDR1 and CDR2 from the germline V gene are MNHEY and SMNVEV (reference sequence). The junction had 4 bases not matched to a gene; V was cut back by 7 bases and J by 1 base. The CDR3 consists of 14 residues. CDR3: CASTPLAGTDTQYF. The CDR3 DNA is TGTGCCAGCACCCCACTAGCGGGCACAGATACGCAGTATTTT.

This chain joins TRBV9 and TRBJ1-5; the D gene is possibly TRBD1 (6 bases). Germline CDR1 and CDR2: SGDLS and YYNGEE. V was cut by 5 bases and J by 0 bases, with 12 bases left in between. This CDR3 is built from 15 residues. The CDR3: CASSPTGFSNQPQHF. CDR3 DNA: TGTGCCAGCAGTCCTACAGGGTTTAGCAATCAGCCCCAGCATTTT.

The CDR3 DNA sequence: TGTGCCAGCAGTCTCACAGAGGGGGCAGATAGCAATCAGCCCCAGCATTTT. Translating it yields CASSLTEGADSNQPQHF. The chain couples TRBV2 to TRBJ1-5; TRBD1 matches at 7 bases. The J segment lost 0 bases and the V segment lost 5 bases, leaving 10 bases of the junction unmatched. The CDR3 is 17 amino acids. Germline assignment: CDR1 SNHLY and CDR2 FYNNEI.

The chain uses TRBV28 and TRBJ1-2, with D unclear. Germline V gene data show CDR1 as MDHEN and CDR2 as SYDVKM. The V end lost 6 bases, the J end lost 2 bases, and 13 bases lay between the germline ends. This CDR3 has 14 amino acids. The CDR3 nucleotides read TGTGCCAGCAGCCGGGCGGGATACAACTATGGCTACACCTTC. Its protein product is CASSRAGYNYGYTF.

The CDR3 here is CASSYSPLQGGSSYEQYF. The CDR3 nucleotides are TGTGCCAGCAGTTACTCTCCCCTTCAGGGGGGTAGCTCCTACGAGCAGTACTTC. The gene calls are TRBV28 and TRBJ2-7; weak D call: TRBD1 (7 bases). The V gene lost 4 bases and the J gene lost 0 bases, with 22 bases spanning the gap. The CDR3 has 18 amino acids. Germline V gene sequence: CDR1 MDHEN, CDR2 SYDVKM.

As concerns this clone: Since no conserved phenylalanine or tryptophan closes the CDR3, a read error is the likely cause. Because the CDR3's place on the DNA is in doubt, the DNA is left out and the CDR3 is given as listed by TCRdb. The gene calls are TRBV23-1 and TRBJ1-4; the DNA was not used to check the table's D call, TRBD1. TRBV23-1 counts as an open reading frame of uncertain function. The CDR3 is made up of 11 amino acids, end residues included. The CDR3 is CASSRRRVRFL.

The CDR3 bases are TGTGCCAGCAGCTTAGGGTTAGCGGCTAACAATGAGCAGTTCTTC. Protein: CASSLGLAANNEQFF. This chain links TRBV7-3 with TRBJ2-1; D is perhaps TRBD2 (6 bases). Germline V gives CDR1 SGHTA, CDR2 FQGTGA. This CDR3 spans 15 amino acids. Trimming removed 2 bases from V and 5 bases from J, with 13 bases in between.